These 26 T cell receptor beta chains share one sample of origin, sequenced in a study of molecular identifiers for immune sequencing clone quantification. One entry per CDR3 protein, called by TCRdb with MiXCR from the PCR reads. This sample has about 640,000 distinct CDR3 sequences, with 20% found just once. Sample: naive CD8+ T cells from blood, with Jurkat cell RNA spiked in. Documented subset: FACS-sorted CD8+CD4-CCR7+CD45RA+ naive T cells. The receptors were gathered from a human donor in good health. Some libraries in this study had Jurkat cell RNA spiked in.

A few counts support this clonotype. The rearrangement uses TRBV4-1 and TRBJ1-2, with D hard to call. There are 15 residues in the CDR3. CDR1 is MGHRA and CDR2 is YSYEKL in the germline V gene. V was pared by 1 base and J by 2 bases, with 11 bases between. CDR3 region: CASSQGVKGNYGYTF. Here the CDR3 DNA reads TGCGCCAGCAGCCAAGGAGTTAAAGGGAACTATGGCTACACCTTC.

The rearrangement links TRBV19 to TRBJ2-7, with D perhaps matching TRBD1 or TRBD2 (5 bases each). The germline V gene encodes CDR1 LNHDA and CDR2 SQIVND (reference sequence). This CDR3 region has 16 residues. V lost 6 bases and J 0 bases, leaving 18 bases between the germline ends. The CDR3: CASSDGRDGGSYEQYF. The CDR3, as DNA: TGTGCCAGTAGCGATGGCCGGGACGGTGGCTCCTACGAGCAGTACTTC.

This clonotype was recorded a few times. This chain joins TRBV27 and TRBJ2-5, with TRBD2 matching 10 bases. V shed 6 bases and J 4 bases; nucleotides not matched to a gene: 14. Germline values: CDR1 MNHEY, CDR2 SMNVEV (reference sequence). The CDR3 covers 17 residues. Here the CDR3 DNA reads TGTGCCAGCAGGGACGCCAATAGCGGGGGGACCCTAGAGACCCAGTACTTC. Translation: CASRDANSGGTLETQYF.

Of note for this clonotype: A junction end diverges from the germline sequence, so it may reflect a read error. The V gene is TRBV5-3, the J gene TRBJ1-6, with D tentatively TRBD1 (5 bases). TRBV5-3 is an ORF for which the function is uncertain. This CDR3 has 15 residues. CDR3 bases: TGCGCCAGCAGCAAGCCCGGGACGGTTAATTCACCCCTCCACTTT. Translated, it gives CASSKPGTVNSPLHF.

There are many counts of this clonotype. This chain connects TRBV6-5 to TRBJ2-3, with 10 bases identical to TRBD1. The CDR3 covers 19 residues. The junction had 14 bases not matched to a gene; V was cut back by 4 bases and J by 1 base. In germline, CDR1 is MNHEY, CDR2 SVGAGI. CDR3 sequence (DNA): TGTGCCAGCAGTTCTGCCTATATCCGGGACAGGGGAGGCACAGATACGCAGTATTTT. It yields the protein CASSSAYIRDRGGTDTQYF.

Ten or more counts support this clonotype. The chain recombines TRBV29-1 with TRBJ2-7; no clear D gene. This CDR3 comprises 11 residues. Germline V gives CDR1 SQVTM, CDR2 ANQGSEA. Trimming cost V 3 bases and J 6 bases, with 9 bases left between them. DNA of the CDR3: TGCAGCGTTGATGCCGAGTCCGAGCAGTACTTC. Its translation is CSVDAESEQYF.

CDR3 nucleotides: TGCGCCAGCAGCCAAAACCCGGGCCTGACCTACGAGCAGTACTTC. It yields the protein CASSQNPGLTYEQYF. This chain joins TRBV4-1 and TRBJ2-7; no firm D call. V lost 2 bases, J lost 2 bases, and 13 bases lay in between. Germline V lookup: CDR1 MGHRA, CDR2 YSYEKL. The CDR3 totals 15 residues.

With respect to this clonotype: A junction end diverges from the germline sequence, so it may reflect a read error. The CDR3 sequence: CSARDRTNYEQYF. The DNA of the CDR3 is TGCAGTGCTCGAGACAGGACGAATTACGAGCAGTACTTC. The chain combines TRBV20-1 with TRBJ2-7, with D maybe TRBD1 (6 bases). From germline, CDR1 is DFQATT and CDR2 SNEGSKA (reference sequence). The CDR3 is 13 amino acids.

This clonotype was detected ten times or more. The gene calls are TRBV7-6 and TRBJ2-7; 11 bases map to TRBD1. The V gene's germline CDR1 is SGHVS and CDR2 FNYEAQ. With 5 bases clipped from V and 3 bases from J, the junction kept 6 bases outside the gene matches. CDR3 size: 15 residues. The CDR3 DNA follows: TGTGCCAGCAGCCCGGGGACAGGGGGACTCTACGAGCAGTACTTC. Protein product: CASSPGTGGLYEQYF.

This chain uses TRBV6-2 or TRBV6-3 with TRBJ2-2; D might be TRBD1 or TRBD2, each matching 5 bases. The germline CDR1 and CDR2 sequences are MNHEY and SVGEGT. The CDR3 totals 17 residues. Trimming took off 4 bases at V and 0 bases at J, with 15 bases between the two ends. CDR3 amino acids: CASSWDVRITNTGELFF. As DNA, the CDR3 is TGTGCCAGCAGTTGGGACGTCCGAATAACGAACACCGGGGAGCTGTTTTTT.

This clonotype came up many times. This chain joins TRBV9 and TRBJ1-1, with D possibly being TRBD1 (5 bases). The CDR3 has 16 residues. Deletions cut 0 bases from V and 0 bases from J, with 12 bases between. Germline V lookup: CDR1 SGDLS, CDR2 YYNGEE. CDR3 nucleotides: TGTGCCAGCAGCGTAGGAGGAGACAGCCTGAACACTGAAGCTTTCTTT. It specifies CASSVGGDSLNTEAFF. Complete variable domain (other parts from reference TRBV9 and TRBJ1-1): DSGVTQTPKHLITATGQRVTLRCSPRSGDLSVYWYQQSLDQGLQFLIQYYNGEERAKGNILERFSAQQFPDLHSELNLSSLELGDSALYFCASSVGGDSLNTEAFFGQGTRLTVV.

As for this clonotype: With a much larger clone just one base away, this may be a read error. Lacking the conserved final phenylalanine or tryptophan, this CDR3 likely reflects a read error. The chain links TRBV5-1 to TRBJ2-1, with 12 bases identical to TRBD2. The V segment lost 4 bases and the J segment 0 bases; nucleotides outside the gene matches: 5. The germline V gene encodes CDR1 SGHRS and CDR2 YFSETQ. The CDR3 consists of 17 residues. This chain's CDR3 is CASSQGLAGSSYNEQFL. DNA of the CDR3: TGCGCCAGCAGCCAGGGACTAGCGGGCAGCTCCTACAATGAGCAGTTCCTC.

This clonotype was seen at least ten times. This rearrangement joins TRBV4-3 to TRBJ2-7, with D unresolved. The germline V and J ends were trimmed by 1 base and 6 bases, with 10 bases remaining between them. The CDR3 is 13 amino acids. CDR1 LGHNA and CDR2 YSLEER come from the germline V gene. The CDR3 spells CASSQAGSGEQYF. CDR3 DNA sequence: TGCGCCAGCAGCCAAGCAGGTTCTGGCGAGCAGTACTTC.

As for this clonotype: A much bigger clone sits one base away, suggesting this may be a read error. The chain couples TRBV4-3 to TRBJ2-3; D is uncertain. The DNA end favors TRBJ1-5, so the J call may be wrong. The CDR3 is 17 residues long. Germline V gene lookup returns CDR1 LGHNA and CDR2 YSLEER. DNA of the CDR3: TGCGCCAGCAGCCAAGAAGGCCGGCAGCTTTACACAGATACGCAGCATTTT. Translated, it gives CASSQEGRQLYTDTQHF.

This clonotype has at least ten counts. This chain joins TRBV5-6 and TRBJ2-1; no clear D gene. The CDR3 is made up of 15 amino acids. CDR1 SGHDT and CDR2 YYEEEE come from the germline V gene. Trimming removed 5 bases at V and 3 bases at J, with 15 bases between. This CDR3 is CASRPRKVLYNEQFF. The CDR3 DNA follows: TGTGCCAGCAGACCTAGGAAGGTCCTCTACAATGAGCAGTTCTTC.

To note about this clonotype: This may stem from a read error, because a much larger clone lies one nucleotide away. The rearrangement joins TRBV11-2 to TRBJ2-7; TRBD1 or TRBD2 may be the D gene (5 bases each). The CDR3 is 15 amino acids. The germline V gene has CDR1 SGHAT and CDR2 FQNNGV. CDR3: CASSLVGDQAYGQYF. As DNA, the CDR3 is TGTGCCAGCAGCTTAGTGGGGGACCAAGCCTACGGGCAGTACTTC.

Comments on this clonotype: A read error may be the cause here, since a much bigger clone is one base away. The chain has TRBV4-3 and TRBJ2-7, with a weak D call TRBD1 (6 bases). The germline gives CDR1 LGHNA, CDR2 YSLEER. V was shortened by 4 bases and J by 2 bases, with 18 bases between the two germline ends. This CDR3 region has 16 residues. The chain's CDR3 is CASSPNPTGKAYEQYF. The CDR3 region has the DNA TGCGCCAGCAGCCCTAACCCGACAGGAAAAGCCTACGAGCAGTACTTC.

This clonotype was recorded at least ten times. V gene TRBV6-5 combines with J gene TRBJ1-2; no reliable D call. The CDR3 length is 13 residues. With 6 bases removed from V and 4 bases from J, the gap between germline ends came to 12 bases. Per germline, CDR1 MNHEY and CDR2 SVGAGI. CDR3 residues: CASSHPERYGYTF. CDR3 DNA: TGTGCCAGCAGCCACCCAGAACGCTATGGCTACACCTTC.

Comment on this clonotype: Relative to the germline gene, one junction end is altered; a read error may explain this. This chain connects TRBV12-3 or TRBV12-4 to TRBJ2-2, with 10 nucleotides matching TRBD1. This CDR3 contains 16 residues. CDR3 loop: CASRRPGTGATGELLF. Here the CDR3 DNA reads TGTGCCAGCAGGCGACCCGGGACAGGGGCCACCGGGGAGCTGCTTTTT.

This clonotype was seen many times. The chain joins TRBV27 to TRBJ1-2, with D unclear. The CDR3 length is 12 residues. Germline CDR1 and CDR2: MNHEY and SMNVEV (reference sequence). V was pared by 9 bases and J by 2 bases, with 10 bases between. CDR3 coding DNA: TGTGCCAGTTCCTCAGGAAACTATGGCTACACCTTC. The encoded protein is CASSSGNYGYTF.

This clonotype came up many times. This chain links TRBV7-2 with TRBJ2-3; D is undetermined. This CDR3 region has 16 residues. The V gene lost 5 bases and the J gene lost 0 bases, with 15 bases spanning the gap. Looked up from germline, CDR1 is SGHTA and CDR2 is FQGNSA. The CDR3 spells CASSPTFVPSTDTQYF. The CDR3 DNA reads as TGTGCCAGCAGCCCCACCTTCGTACCTAGCACAGATACGCAGTATTTT. The whole variable domain, filled in from reference TRBV7-2 and TRBJ2-3, reads GAGVSQSPSNKVTEKGKDVELRCDPISGHTALYWYRQSLGQGLEFLIYFQGNSAPDKSGLPSDRFSAERTGGSVSTLTIQRTQQEDSAVYLCASSPTFVPSTDTQYFGPGTRLTVL.

In regard to this clonotype: Just one base apart from a much larger clone, this may be a read error. J is TRBJ2-2 and V is TRBV28; possibly TRBD2 for D (7 bases). The CDR3 is 17 residues long. Looked up from germline, CDR1 is MDHEN and CDR2 is SYDVKM. The CDR3 region has the DNA TGTGTCAGCAGTCCCCCCGTGGCGGGGGCTAGCACCGGGGAGCTGTTTTTT. This encodes CVSSPPVAGASTGELFF.

This clonotype was recorded many times. The rearrangement links TRBV9 to TRBJ2-3, with unresolved D. The CDR3 has 13 residues. V lost 1 base, J lost 1 base, and 4 bases lay in between. Looked up from germline, CDR1 is SGDLS and CDR2 is YYNGEE. Here the CDR3 DNA reads TGTGCCAGCAGCGTAATGGGCACAGATACGCAGTATTTT. Amino acid sequence: CASSVMGTDTQYF.

The chain is built from TRBV4-3 and TRBJ1-4, with 7 bases that match TRBD1. This CDR3 region has 16 residues. Germline loops: CDR1 LGHNA, CDR2 YSLEER. J was trimmed by 7 bases and V by 0 bases; bases with no gene match: 8. The CDR3 here is CASSQDKGGLSEKLFF. Here the CDR3 DNA reads TGCGCCAGCAGCCAAGATAAAGGGGGCTTAAGTGAAAAACTGTTTTTT.

In its sample, this clonotype was seen many times. CDR3 DNA sequence: TGCGCCAGCAGCCCGCGAGGCCGGGGGGGCACTGAAGCTTTCTTT. The encoded protein is CASSPRGRGGTEAFF. This chain joins TRBV4-1 and TRBJ1-1; D is perhaps TRBD1 (5 bases). The germline gives CDR1 MGHRA, CDR2 YSYEKL. V lost 4 bases to trimming and J lost 4 bases, with 16 bases between them. CDR3 length: 15 residues.

CDR3 nucleotides: TGCGCCAGCTTACCCCCGGACAGGATGGGCACCGGGGAGCTGTTTTTT. It encodes CASLPPDRMGTGELFF. The chain joins TRBV5-1 to TRBJ2-2; 7 positions agree with TRBD1. CDR3 size: 16 residues. The ends lost 7 bases at V and 4 bases at J; junction bases unmatched: 13. Per the germline V gene, CDR1 is SGHRS and CDR2 is YFSETQ.